Listed here are 11 T cell receptor beta chains from one sample, sequenced in a study of human T cells and chemical hapten exposure. The time point here: patch test 3, about 24 weeks after DPC sensitization. The sample's treatment: therapeutic diphenylcyclopropenone sensitization with weekly scalp DPC. A single record per CDR3 protein comes from TCRdb applying MiXCR to the RACE reads. The sample has 25,000 to 35,000 distinct CDR3 sequences; 5.8% are singletons. The sequencing used whole blood, collected in connection with sensitization to the hapten diphenylcyclopropenone (DPC). The source is a man aged 25-40 years with alopecia areata. Some clones in this sample may be carry-over from other donors' samples.

This clonotype was detected only a few times. This chain connects TRBV7-2 to TRBJ2-1; 9 bases line up with TRBD1. CDR3 length equals 16 residues. Germline V lookup: CDR1 SGHTA, CDR2 FQGNSA. Trimming at V came to 2 bases and at J to 4 bases, leaving 6 bases not matched to a gene. Written as DNA, the CDR3 is TGTGCCAGCAGCTTATGGACAGGGGACAAATACAATGAGCAGTTCTTC. Its translation: CASSLWTGDKYNEQFF.

This clonotype was detected ten times or more. The chain couples TRBV9 to TRBJ2-6, with TRBD2 as a possible D gene (6 bases). Germline CDR1 reads SGDLS; CDR2 reads YYNGEE. There are 16 residues in the CDR3. The V end lost 2 bases, the J end lost 2 bases, and 11 bases lay between the germline ends. The CDR3 loop reads CASSVGGGAGANVLTF. The CDR3 nucleotides read TGTGCCAGCAGCGTCGGGGGAGGAGCTGGGGCCAACGTCCTGACTTTC.

This clonotype was seen repeatedly, ten times or more. DNA for the CDR3: TGTGCCAGCACCCCTAGCGGATTCACAGATACGCAGTATTTT. Translated, it gives CASTPSGFTDTQYF. V is TRBV2 and J is TRBJ2-3, with 7 bases fitting TRBD2. V gave up 7 bases and J gave up 2 bases; unmatched junction bases: 6. Per the germline V gene, CDR1 is SNHLY and CDR2 is FYNNEI. The CDR3 runs 14 residues. The complete variable domain, with remaining parts taken from reference TRBV2 and TRBJ2-3, reads EPEVTQTPSHQVTQMGQEVILRCVPISNHLYFYWYRQILGQKVEFLVSFYNNEISEKSEIFDDQFSVERPDGSNFTLKIRSTKLEDSAMYFCASTPSGFTDTQYFGPGTRLTVL.

Many counts were recorded for this clonotype. J is TRBJ2-1 and V is TRBV6-5, with D possibly matching TRBD2 (6 bases). The ends were cut back, 2 bases at V and 4 bases at J, with 12 bases in the middle. Germline CDR1 MNHEY, CDR2 SVGAGI. CDR3 length equals 15 residues. The CDR3 DNA is TGTGCCAGCAGTTACAAAGACGGGACTTACAATGAGCAGTTCTTC. It is translated as CASSYKDGTYNEQFF.

The rearrangement links TRBV20-1 to TRBJ2-2, with TRBD2 matching over 8 bases. J was trimmed by 6 bases and V by 5 bases; bases with no gene match: 11. Germline CDR1 is DFQATT and CDR2 is SNEGSKA (reference sequence). The CDR3 has 15 residues. CDR3 in DNA: TGCAGTGCTCCAACCCACGGACTAGCCTCCGGGGAGCTGTTTTTT. This encodes CSAPTHGLASGELFF.

This clonotype was picked up a small number of times. The CDR3 coding sequence is TGTGCCAGCAGCACTGGGACCCTGGGGGATGGCTACACCTTC. Amino acid sequence: CASSTGTLGDGYTF. The V call is TRBV7-9, the J call TRBJ1-2; tentatively, D is TRBD1 (5 bases). The CDR3 sequence is 14 residues long. CDR1 is SEHNR and CDR2 is FQNEAQ in the germline V gene (reference sequence). Trimming left V 5 bases short and J 6 bases short, with 16 bases between.

This clonotype has only a few counts. The chain combines TRBV6-1 with TRBJ1-5, with 8 bases that match TRBD1. The CDR3 extends over 15 amino acids. Germline lookup yields CDR1 MNHNS and CDR2 SASEGT. Trimming removed 4 bases from V and 5 bases from J; junction bases left unmatched: 7. CDR3: CASSVTTGDHQPQHF. DNA for the CDR3: TGTGCCAGCAGTGTTACGACAGGGGACCATCAGCCCCAGCATTTT.

This clonotype was counted at least ten times. The chain couples TRBV4-3 to TRBJ2-1; possible D gene TRBD2, 7 bases. The V gene's germline CDR1 is LGHNA and CDR2 YSLEER. The CDR3 sequence is 17 residues long. V lost 0 bases and J 2 bases, leaving 14 bases between the germline ends. In DNA, the CDR3 is TGCGCCAGCAGCCAAGATAGCGCGGGGGCCGCCTACAATGAGCAGTTCTTC. Protein sequence: CASSQDSAGAAYNEQFF.

This clonotype has at least ten counts. This sequence joins TRBV11-1 and TRBJ2-2; 8 nucleotides align to TRBD1. Germline V CDR1 and CDR2: SGHAT, FQDESV (reference sequence). The CDR3 extends over 15 amino acids. The V and J ends lost 6 bases and 8 bases, in that order; junction bases with no gene match: 11. The CDR3 loop is CASRPTGTGEGELFF. The CDR3 bases are TGTGCCAGCAGGCCTACCGGGACAGGAGAAGGGGAGCTGTTTTTT.

By share, this clonotype ranks as medium-sized. V usage is TRBV7-2 and J usage is TRBJ1-4, with D perhaps TRBD1 (5 bases). The germline gives CDR1 SGHTA, CDR2 FQGNSA. The CDR3 extends over 15 amino acids. V lost 0 bases and J 5 bases, leaving 10 bases between the germline ends. This CDR3 is CASSLAPGSNEKLFF. DNA for the CDR3: TGTGCCAGCAGCTTAGCTCCAGGGTCGAATGAAAAACTGTTTTTT.

This clonotype has ten or more counts. V is TRBV7-2 and J is TRBJ2-3; the D gene is possibly TRBD1 (6 bases). Trimming took 2 bases from V and 7 from J, leaving 16 bases between them. CDR1 is SGHTA and CDR2 is FQGNSA in the germline V gene. The CDR3 is made up of 15 amino acids. The CDR3 nucleotides read TGTGCCAGCAGCTTAACGGGGACACCCCAATATACGCAGTATTTT. Translating it yields CASSLTGTPQYTQYF.